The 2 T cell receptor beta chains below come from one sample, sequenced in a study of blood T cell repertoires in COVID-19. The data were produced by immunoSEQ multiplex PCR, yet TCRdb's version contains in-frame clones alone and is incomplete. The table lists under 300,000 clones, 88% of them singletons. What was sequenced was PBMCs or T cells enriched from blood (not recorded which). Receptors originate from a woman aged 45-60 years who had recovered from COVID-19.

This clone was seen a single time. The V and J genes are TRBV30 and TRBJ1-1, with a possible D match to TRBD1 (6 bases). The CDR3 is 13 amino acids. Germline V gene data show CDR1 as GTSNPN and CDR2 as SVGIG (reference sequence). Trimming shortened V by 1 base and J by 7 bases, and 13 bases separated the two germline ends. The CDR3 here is CAWSGAGAFEAFF. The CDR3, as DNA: TGTGCCTGGAGTGGGGCAGGGGCGTTTGAAGCTTTCTTT.

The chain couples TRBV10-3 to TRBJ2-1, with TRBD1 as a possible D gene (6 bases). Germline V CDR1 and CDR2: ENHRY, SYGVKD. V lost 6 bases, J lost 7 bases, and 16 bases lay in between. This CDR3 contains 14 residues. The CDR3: CAISVGQGWNEQFF. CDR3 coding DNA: TGTGCCATCAGCGTGGGGCAGGGGTGGAATGAGCAGTTCTTC.